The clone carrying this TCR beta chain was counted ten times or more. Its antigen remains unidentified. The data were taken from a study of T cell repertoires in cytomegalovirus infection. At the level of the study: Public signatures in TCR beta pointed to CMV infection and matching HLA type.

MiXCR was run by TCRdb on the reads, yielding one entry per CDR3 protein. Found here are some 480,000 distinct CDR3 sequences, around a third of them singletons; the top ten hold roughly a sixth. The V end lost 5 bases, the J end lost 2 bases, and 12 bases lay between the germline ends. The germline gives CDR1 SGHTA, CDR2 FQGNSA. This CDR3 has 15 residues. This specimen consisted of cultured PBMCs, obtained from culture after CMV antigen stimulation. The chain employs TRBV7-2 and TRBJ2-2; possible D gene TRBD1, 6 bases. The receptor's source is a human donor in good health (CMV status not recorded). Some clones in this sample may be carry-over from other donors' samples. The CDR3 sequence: CASSPDRINTGELFF. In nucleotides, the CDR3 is TGTGCCAGCAGCCCGGACAGAATTAACACCGGGGAGCTGTTTTTT.